This T cell receptor (beta chain) comes out of a study of blood T cell repertoires in COVID-19. About the study: Whether acute or convalescent, the COVID-19 samples came from the United States, Italy and Spain.

V dropped 5 bases and J dropped 4 bases, with 11 bases sitting between them. Germline V lookup: CDR1 SNHLY, CDR2 FYNNEI. CDR3 length: 13 residues. This clone was observed a single time. The Seattle patients, enrolled during active infection, were followed longitudinally. Only in-frame clones appear in the TCRdb table, and some are missing; sequencing was by immunoSEQ multiplex PCR. The sample consists of some 450,000 clones, around 90% of them appearing once. This clonotype was obtained from a man between 18 and 29 years old with COVID-19, enrolled during active disease. The source material was peripheral blood. This chain uses TRBV2 with TRBJ1-2, with a possible D match to TRBD1 (6 bases). This chain's CDR3 is CASSLDSFYGYTF. The CDR3 DNA sequence: TGTGCCAGCAGTTTGGACAGCTTCTATGGCTACACCTTC.